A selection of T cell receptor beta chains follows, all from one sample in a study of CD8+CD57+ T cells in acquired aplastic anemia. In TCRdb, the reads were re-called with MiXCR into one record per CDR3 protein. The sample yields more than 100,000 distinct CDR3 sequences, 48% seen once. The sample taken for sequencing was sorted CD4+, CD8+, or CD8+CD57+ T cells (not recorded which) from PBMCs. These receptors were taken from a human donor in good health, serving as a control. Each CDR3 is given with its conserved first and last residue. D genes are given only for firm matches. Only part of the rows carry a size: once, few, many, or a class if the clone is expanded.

CDR3nt: TGTGCCAGCAGCCAAGATGAGACAGGGGCCATCGGTGAGCAGTTCTTC; CDR3aa: CASSQDETGAIGEQFF; abundance: many; d_gene: TRBD1; j_gene: TRBJ2-1; v_gene: TRBV3-1
CDR3nt: TGTGCCAGCAGTGAAGGTTGGACGAAGCGGGAGACCCAGTACTTC; CDR3aa: CASSEGWTKRETQYF; abundance: .; d_gene: .; j_gene: TRBJ2-5; v_gene: TRBV2
CDR3nt: TGTGCCAGTAGTATCAGAGACAAGTCCAGGAACACCATATATTTT; CDR3aa: CASSIRDKSRNTIYF; abundance: .; d_gene: .; j_gene: TRBJ1-3; v_gene: TRBV19
CDR3nt: TGTGCCAGTAGTATCGGGAGACAGCCCCAGCATTTT; CDR3aa: CASSIGRQPQHF; abundance: many; d_gene: .; j_gene: TRBJ1-5; v_gene: TRBV19
CDR3nt: TGCGCCAGCAGCCTCGGGGTGGTCCCAGATACGCAGTATTTT; CDR3aa: CASSLGVVPDTQYF; abundance: many; d_gene: .; j_gene: TRBJ2-3; v_gene: TRBV5-1
CDR3nt: TGTGCCACCAGTGATTCCCTTGGACAGATTAGGAACACCACATATTTT; CDR3aa: CATSDSLGQIRNTTYF; abundance: .; d_gene: .; j_gene: TRBJ1-3; v_gene: TRBV24-1
CDR3nt: TGTGCCAGCAGACCCCAGGGGGCGGCTTCACCCCTCCACTTT; CDR3aa: CASRPQGAASPLHF; abundance: many; d_gene: TRBD1; j_gene: TRBJ1-6; v_gene: TRBV11-2
CDR3nt: TGTGCCAGCAGTCCAGGGACAGTCAACTACGAGCAGTACTTC; CDR3aa: CASSPGTVNYEQYF; abundance: many; d_gene: TRBD1; j_gene: TRBJ2-7; v_gene: TRBV12-3/TRBV12-4
CDR3nt: TGTGCCAGCAGCTTATGGCCTAGCGGGGGTTCTTTCTACAATGAGCAGTTCTTC; CDR3aa: CASSLWPSGGSFYNEQFF; abundance: many; d_gene: TRBD2; j_gene: TRBJ2-1; v_gene: TRBV7-9
CDR3nt: TGTGCCAGCAAGCGGGACTTTCGCGATGAGCAGTTCTTC; CDR3aa: CASKRDFRDEQFF; abundance: .; d_gene: TRBD2; j_gene: TRBJ2-1; v_gene: TRBV2
CDR3nt: TGTGCCAGCAGCCAAGATCGACCTGTCTCTGGAAACACCATATATTTT; CDR3aa: CASSQDRPVSGNTIYF; abundance: many; d_gene: .; j_gene: TRBJ1-3; v_gene: TRBV4-2
CDR3nt: TGTGCCACCGCAGGGGGCAATCCGAACACCGGGGAGCTGTTTTTT; CDR3aa: CATAGGNPNTGELFF; abundance: many; d_gene: TRBD1; j_gene: TRBJ2-2; v_gene: TRBV24-1
CDR3nt: TGTGCCAGTACCCCGGTTGAGGTTAGCAATCAGCCCCAGCATTTT; CDR3aa: CASTPVEVSNQPQHF; abundance: many; d_gene: .; j_gene: TRBJ1-5; v_gene: TRBV19
CDR3nt: TGTGCCAGCAGCGAAGCGGTGTGGACAACCGCGCGGGGAAACACTGAAGCTTTCTTT; CDR3aa: CASSEAVWTTARGNTEAFF; abundance: .; d_gene: .; j_gene: TRBJ1-1; v_gene: TRBV7-2
CDR3nt: TGCAGCGTTGCAGGGGGCAGCGATAATCAGCCCCAGCATTTT; CDR3aa: CSVAGGSDNQPQHF; abundance: .; d_gene: TRBD1; j_gene: TRBJ1-5; v_gene: TRBV29-1
CDR3nt: TGTGCCAGCAGCCCCTGGGGGGGGAGGACAGATACGCAGTATTTT; CDR3aa: CASSPWGGRTDTQYF; abundance: many; d_gene: TRBD2; j_gene: TRBJ2-3; v_gene: TRBV7-2
CDR3nt: TGTGCCAGCAGTGAAGGTGGCAGGGGTCTTACGCCCCAGCATTTT; CDR3aa: CASSEGGRGLTPQHF; abundance: .; d_gene: .; j_gene: TRBJ1-5; v_gene: TRBV25-1
CDR3nt: TGTGCCAGTAGTAATCGACAGGGGATGACTAATGAAAAACTGTTTTTT; CDR3aa: CASSNRQGMTNEKLFF; abundance: few; d_gene: TRBD1; j_gene: TRBJ1-4; v_gene: TRBV19
CDR3nt: TGTGCCAGCAGCCAAAACGGGCCTTCTAACTATGGCTACACCTTC; CDR3aa: CASSQNGPSNYGYTF; abundance: .; d_gene: .; j_gene: TRBJ1-2; v_gene: TRBV3-1
CDR3nt: TGCAGCGTGATCAACTATGGCTACACCTTC; CDR3aa: CSVINYGYTF; abundance: .; d_gene: .; j_gene: TRBJ1-2; v_gene: TRBV29-1
CDR3nt: TGTGCCATCAGTGCTGGGACAGGGCGCACAGATACGCAGTATTTT; CDR3aa: CAISAGTGRTDTQYF; abundance: many; d_gene: TRBD1; j_gene: TRBJ2-3; v_gene: TRBV10-3
CDR3nt: TGTGCCATCTTCGCAGGGGGCTTTGGCTACACCTTC; CDR3aa: CAIFAGGFGYTF; abundance: .; d_gene: TRBD1; j_gene: TRBJ1-2; v_gene: TRBV10-3
CDR3nt: TGTGCCAGCAGCTTGGGGGCCTCGGCTGAAGCTTTCTTT; CDR3aa: CASSLGASAEAFF; abundance: many; d_gene: .; j_gene: TRBJ1-1; v_gene: TRBV5-6
CDR3nt: TGTGCCAGCAGCGTAAGGACCACCGACACTGAAGCTTTCTTT; CDR3aa: CASSVRTTDTEAFF; abundance: many; d_gene: .; j_gene: TRBJ1-1; v_gene: TRBV9
CDR3nt: TGTGCCAGCAGTGCACAGGGGAACGGGCGCACAGATACGCAGTATTTT; CDR3aa: CASSAQGNGRTDTQYF; abundance: .; d_gene: TRBD1; j_gene: TRBJ2-3; v_gene: TRBV11-2
CDR3nt: TGTGCCAGCAGGGAACTAGCGTTAGGGTCTAGCACAGATACGCAGTATTTT; CDR3aa: CASRELALGSSTDTQYF; abundance: .; d_gene: TRBD2; j_gene: TRBJ2-3; v_gene: TRBV2
CDR3nt: TGCAGCGTTGATTCAGCGTATGGCTACACCTTC; CDR3aa: CSVDSAYGYTF; abundance: .; d_gene: .; j_gene: TRBJ1-2; v_gene: TRBV29-1
CDR3nt: TGCGCCAGCAGCTTGGTGTTGGGATCTTACAATGAGCAGTTCTTC; CDR3aa: CASSLVLGSYNEQFF; abundance: .; d_gene: .; j_gene: TRBJ2-1; v_gene: TRBV5-1
CDR3nt: TGCGCCAGCAGTGAAGGGACTACCTACAATGAGCAGTTCTTC; CDR3aa: CASSEGTTYNEQFF; abundance: .; d_gene: TRBD2; j_gene: TRBJ2-1; v_gene: TRBV25-1
CDR3nt: TGTGCCAGCAGTGAATGGGCCGGACTAGGGGCGGATACGCAGTATTTT; CDR3aa: CASSEWAGLGADTQYF; abundance: .; d_gene: TRBD2; j_gene: TRBJ2-3; v_gene: TRBV25-1
CDR3nt: TGTGCGACCGGACAGGGGAACACTGAAGCTTTCTTT; CDR3aa: CATGQGNTEAFF; abundance: many; d_gene: TRBD1; j_gene: TRBJ1-1; v_gene: TRBV10-3
CDR3nt: TGCAGCGTCCCGGCGGAGTCGATCACAGATACGCAGTATTTT; CDR3aa: CSVPAESITDTQYF; abundance: .; d_gene: .; j_gene: TRBJ2-3; v_gene: TRBV29-1
CDR3nt: TGTGCCACCAGAGCGGGGGGGAGCCCAGATACGCAGTATTTT; CDR3aa: CATRAGGSPDTQYF; abundance: .; d_gene: TRBD2; j_gene: TRBJ2-3; v_gene: TRBV24-1
CDR3nt: TGTGCCAGCAGCTTAGAGGTTCAGGATGCTAACTATGGCTACACCTTC; CDR3aa: CASSLEVQDANYGYTF; abundance: .; d_gene: .; j_gene: TRBJ1-2; v_gene: TRBV11-2
CDR3nt: TGCAGCGTTGGAGGGGTCACTGAAGCTTTCTTT; CDR3aa: CSVGGVTEAFF; abundance: .; d_gene: .; j_gene: TRBJ1-1; v_gene: TRBV29-1
CDR3nt: TGCAGTGCTCCAGAGGGGAGCGAGGAGACCCAGTACTTC; CDR3aa: CSAPEGSEETQYF; abundance: .; d_gene: .; j_gene: TRBJ2-5; v_gene: TRBV20-1
CDR3nt: TGTGCCAGCAGCTTGGATTCAGGGGTTAGCTCCTACGAGCAGTACTTC; CDR3aa: CASSLDSGVSSYEQYF; abundance: many; d_gene: .; j_gene: TRBJ2-7; v_gene: TRBV11-1
CDR3nt: TGTGCCAGCAGCCCGCGGGGGGCAGGGGGCTCGGGGACCCAGTACTTC; CDR3aa: CASSPRGAGGSGTQYF; abundance: once; d_gene: .; j_gene: TRBJ2-5; v_gene: TRBV9
CDR3nt: TGTGCCAGTGCTGCAGGGAGTGCGGGGGAGACCCAGTACTTC; CDR3aa: CASAAGSAGETQYF; abundance: .; d_gene: .; j_gene: TRBJ2-5; v_gene: TRBV19
CDR3nt: TGCGCCAGCAGCTTGGGGACGAGAACAGGGGGCAATTCACCCCTCCACTTT; CDR3aa: CASSLGTRTGGNSPLHF; abundance: many; d_gene: TRBD1; j_gene: TRBJ1-6; v_gene: TRBV5-1
CDR3nt: TGTGCCAGCAGCCCCGAGGGACAGGGACCCTACGAGCAGTACTTC; CDR3aa: CASSPEGQGPYEQYF; abundance: .; d_gene: TRBD1; j_gene: TRBJ2-7; v_gene: TRBV3-1
CDR3nt: TGTGCCACCAGTGAGTCTCCTCCTAACTATGGCTACACCTTC; CDR3aa: CATSESPPNYGYTF; abundance: .; d_gene: .; j_gene: TRBJ1-2; v_gene: TRBV24-1
CDR3nt: TGTGCCAGTAGTCCTGAGGAGGGTGCAAACACCATATATTTT; CDR3aa: CASSPEEGANTIYF; abundance: many; d_gene: .; j_gene: TRBJ1-3; v_gene: TRBV19
CDR3nt: TGTGCCAGCAGTGCCCACGGTCGTGATGGCTACACCTTC; CDR3aa: CASSAHGRDGYTF; abundance: .; d_gene: .; j_gene: TRBJ1-2; v_gene: TRBV25-1
CDR3nt: TGTGCCACCAGCAGGGGGGTAGCGGGGCTAAACACAGATACGCAGTATTTT; CDR3aa: CATSRGVAGLNTDTQYF; abundance: once; d_gene: TRBD2; j_gene: TRBJ2-3; v_gene: TRBV15
CDR3nt: TGTGCCAGCAGCTTAGAAACGGGATCACCCCTCCACTTT; CDR3aa: CASSLETGSPLHF; abundance: few; d_gene: .; j_gene: TRBJ1-6; v_gene: TRBV7-2
CDR3nt: TGTGCCAGCAGCCCTAGTGGCAACACTGAAGCTTTCTTT; CDR3aa: CASSPSGNTEAFF; abundance: .; d_gene: .; j_gene: TRBJ1-1; v_gene: TRBV7-8
CDR3nt: TGTGCCACCAGTGATTCCAACCGTGGGGAGACCCAGTACTTC; CDR3aa: CATSDSNRGETQYF; abundance: few; d_gene: .; j_gene: TRBJ2-5; v_gene: TRBV24-1
CDR3nt: TGCGCCAGCAGCTTGGGGGCAGGGGGCTCCTACGAGCAGTACTTC; CDR3aa: CASSLGAGGSYEQYF; abundance: .; d_gene: TRBD1; j_gene: TRBJ2-7; v_gene: TRBV5-1
CDR3nt: TGTGCCAGCAGCTTATATGTGGGGACAGGGTTCACCGGTCGGGTTGGCTACACCTTC; CDR3aa: CASSLYVGTGFTGRVGYTF; abundance: many; d_gene: TRBD1; j_gene: TRBJ1-2; v_gene: TRBV7-2
CDR3nt: TGTGCCAGCAGTGACCGTCGACAGTCCGGGACAGGGGGCTATGGCTACACCTTC; CDR3aa: CASSDRRQSGTGGYGYTF; abundance: .; d_gene: TRBD1; j_gene: TRBJ1-2; v_gene: TRBV25-1
CDR3nt: TGTGCCAGCAGCGCTGGACAGGGGAACACTGAAGCTTTCTTT; CDR3aa: CASSAGQGNTEAFF; abundance: medium-sized; d_gene: TRBD1; j_gene: TRBJ1-1; v_gene: TRBV7-9
CDR3nt: TGTGCCAGCAGCCCGGGACTGCTGAATTCACCCCTCCACTTT; CDR3aa: CASSPGLLNSPLHF; abundance: many; d_gene: .; j_gene: TRBJ1-6; v_gene: TRBV9